This T cell receptor beta chain was documented in a study of cytomegalovirus exposure and HLA in healthy donors. Study-wide results and limits: In vitro assays verified that a few CMV-associated chains recognized CMV antigens specifically. Versus the roughly 690-donor mean, an Asian-associated ancestry cluster reportedly showed fewer N-insertions in a later analysis.

Both 60 Vbeta primers and 13 Jbeta primers went into the PCR. Repertoires were generated with immunoSEQ multiplex PCR, while TCRdb's copy carries only in-frame clones and drops some. The top ten hold around an eighth of the sample, which has 150,000 to 200,000 clones, roughly three quarters seen once. This CDR3 region has 14 residues. With 8 bases removed from V and 2 bases from J, the gap between germline ends came to 16 bases. Germline CDR1 reads MNHNY; CDR2 reads SVGAGI (reference sequence). This clone was seen a few times. What it recognizes is unknown. The sample taken for sequencing was PBMCs. This chain links TRBV6-6 with TRBJ2-7, with TRBD1 as a possible D gene (5 bases). This receptor was identified in a woman between 35 and 50 years old in good health and CMV-seronegative. CDR3 loop: CASSRQQGAYEQYF. CDR3 coding DNA: TGTGCCAGCTCCAGGCAGCAGGGTGCCTACGAGCAGTACTTC.